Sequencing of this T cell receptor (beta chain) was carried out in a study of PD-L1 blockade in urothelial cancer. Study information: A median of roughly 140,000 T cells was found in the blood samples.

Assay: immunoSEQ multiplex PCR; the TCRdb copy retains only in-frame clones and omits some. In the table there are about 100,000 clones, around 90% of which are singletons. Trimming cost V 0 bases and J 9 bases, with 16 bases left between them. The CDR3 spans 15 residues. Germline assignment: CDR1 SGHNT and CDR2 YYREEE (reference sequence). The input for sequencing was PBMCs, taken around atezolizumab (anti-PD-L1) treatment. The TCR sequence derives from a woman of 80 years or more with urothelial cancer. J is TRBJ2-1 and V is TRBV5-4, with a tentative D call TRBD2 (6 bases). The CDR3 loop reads CASSLELSSVGEQFF. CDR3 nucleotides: TGTGCCAGCAGCTTGGAGCTTTCTAGCGTGGGTGAGCAGTTCTTC.